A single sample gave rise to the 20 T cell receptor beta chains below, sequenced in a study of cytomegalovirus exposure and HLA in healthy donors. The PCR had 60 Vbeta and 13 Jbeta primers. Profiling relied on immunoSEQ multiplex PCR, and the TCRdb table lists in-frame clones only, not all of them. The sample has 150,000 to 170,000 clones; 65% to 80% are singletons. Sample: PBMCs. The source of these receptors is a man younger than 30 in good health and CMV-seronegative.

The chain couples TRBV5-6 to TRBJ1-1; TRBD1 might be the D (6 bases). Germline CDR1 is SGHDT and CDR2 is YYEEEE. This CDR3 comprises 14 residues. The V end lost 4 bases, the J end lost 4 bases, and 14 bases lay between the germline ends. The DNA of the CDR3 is TGTGCCAGCAGCCCTTGGGGCAGGGGCACTGAAGCTTTCTTT. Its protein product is CASSPWGRGTEAFF. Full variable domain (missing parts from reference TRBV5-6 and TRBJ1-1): DAGVTQSPTHLIKTRGQQVTLRCSPKSGHDTVSWYQQALGQGPQFIFQYYEEEERQRGNFPDRFSGHQFPNYSSELNVNALLLGDSALYLCASSPWGRGTEAFFGQGTRLTVV.

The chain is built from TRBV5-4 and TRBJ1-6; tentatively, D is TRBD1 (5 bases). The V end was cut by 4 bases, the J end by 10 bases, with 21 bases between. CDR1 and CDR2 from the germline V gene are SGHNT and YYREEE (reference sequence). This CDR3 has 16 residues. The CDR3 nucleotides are TGTGCCAGCAGCGTGGGGGTGGGGCAGTACGGATCACCCCTCCACTTT. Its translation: CASSVGVGQYGSPLHF.

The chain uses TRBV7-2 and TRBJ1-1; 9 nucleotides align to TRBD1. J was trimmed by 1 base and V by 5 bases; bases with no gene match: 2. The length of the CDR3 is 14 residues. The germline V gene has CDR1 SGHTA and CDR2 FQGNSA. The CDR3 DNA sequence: TGTGCCAGCAGCCCACAGGGGGCGAACACTGAAGCTTTCTTT. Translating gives CASSPQGANTEAFF.

The CDR3 here is CASSRQGPNQPQHF. CDR3 DNA: TGTGCCAGCAGTAGGCAGGGGCCCAATCAGCCCCAGCATTTT. This chain joins TRBV27 and TRBJ1-5; perhaps TRBD1 as D (6 bases). This CDR3 has 14 amino acids. Trimming cost V 5 bases and J 3 bases, with 11 bases left between them. CDR1 and CDR2 (germline): MNHEY, SMNVEV (reference sequence).

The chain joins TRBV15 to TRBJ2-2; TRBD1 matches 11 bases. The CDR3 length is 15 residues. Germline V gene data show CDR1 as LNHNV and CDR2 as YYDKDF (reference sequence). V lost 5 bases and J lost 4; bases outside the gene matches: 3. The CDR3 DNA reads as TGTGCCACCAGCGGACAGGGGGCTTCCACCGGGGAGCTGTTTTTT. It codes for CATSGQGASTGELFF.

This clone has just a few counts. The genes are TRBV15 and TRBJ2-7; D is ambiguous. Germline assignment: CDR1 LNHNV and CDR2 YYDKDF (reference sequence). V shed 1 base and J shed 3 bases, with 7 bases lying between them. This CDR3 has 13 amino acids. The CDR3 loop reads CATSRVAGYEQYF. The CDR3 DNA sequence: TGTGCCACCAGCAGAGTCGCCGGCTACGAGCAGTACTTC. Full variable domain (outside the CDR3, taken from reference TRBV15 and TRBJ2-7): DAMVIQNPRYQVTQFGKPVTLSCSQTLNHNVMYWYQQKSSQAPKLLFHYYDKDFNNEADTPDNFQSRRPNTSFCFLDIRSPGLGDTAMYLCATSRVAGYEQYFGPGTRLTVT.

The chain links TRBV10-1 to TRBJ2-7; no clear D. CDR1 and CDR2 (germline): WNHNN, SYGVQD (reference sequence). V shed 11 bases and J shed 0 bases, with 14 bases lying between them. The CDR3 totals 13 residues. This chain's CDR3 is CAADPLSSYEQYV. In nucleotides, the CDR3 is TGCGCCGCCGACCCCCTTAGCTCCTACGAGCAGTACGTC.

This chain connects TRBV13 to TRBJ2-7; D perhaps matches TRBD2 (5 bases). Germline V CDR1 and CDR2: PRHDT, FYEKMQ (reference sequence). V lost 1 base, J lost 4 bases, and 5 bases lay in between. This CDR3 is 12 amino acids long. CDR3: CASSLAGYEQYV. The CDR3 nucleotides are TGTGCCAGCAGCTTAGCGGGGTACGAGCAGTACGTC.

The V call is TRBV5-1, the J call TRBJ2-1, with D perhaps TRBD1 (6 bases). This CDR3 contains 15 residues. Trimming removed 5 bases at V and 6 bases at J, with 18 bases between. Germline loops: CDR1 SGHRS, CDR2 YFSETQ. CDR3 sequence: CASSPTGKLFNEQFF. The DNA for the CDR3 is TGCGCCAGCAGTCCTACAGGGAAGCTTTTCAATGAGCAGTTCTTC.

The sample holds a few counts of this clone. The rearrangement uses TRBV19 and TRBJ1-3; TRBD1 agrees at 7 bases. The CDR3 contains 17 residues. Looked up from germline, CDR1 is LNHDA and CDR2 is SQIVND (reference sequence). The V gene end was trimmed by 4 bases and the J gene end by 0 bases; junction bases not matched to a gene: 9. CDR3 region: CASSNIPGQRSGNTIYF. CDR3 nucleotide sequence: TGTGCCAGTAGTAATATTCCGGGACAGCGCTCTGGAAACACCATATATTTT.

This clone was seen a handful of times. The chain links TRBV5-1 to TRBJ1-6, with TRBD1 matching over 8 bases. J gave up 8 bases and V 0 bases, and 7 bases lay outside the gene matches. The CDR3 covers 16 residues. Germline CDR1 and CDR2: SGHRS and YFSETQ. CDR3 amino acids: CASSLGGTGQYSPLHF. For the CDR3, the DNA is TGCGCCAGCAGCTTGGGAGGGACAGGACAATATTCACCCCTCCACTTT.

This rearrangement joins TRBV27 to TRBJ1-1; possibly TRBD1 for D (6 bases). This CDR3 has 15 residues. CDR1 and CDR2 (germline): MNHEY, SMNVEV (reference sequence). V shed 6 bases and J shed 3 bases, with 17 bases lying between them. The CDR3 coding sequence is TGTGCCAGCAGGCCAACCACCCAGGGGTACACTGAAGCTTTCTTT. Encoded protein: CASRPTTQGYTEAFF.

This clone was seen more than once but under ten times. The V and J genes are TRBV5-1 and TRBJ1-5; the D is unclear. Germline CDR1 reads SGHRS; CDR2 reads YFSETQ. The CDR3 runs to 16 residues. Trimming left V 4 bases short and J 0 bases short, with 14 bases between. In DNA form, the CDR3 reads TGCGCCAGCAGCCCGGGGAGGGTTTATAGCAATCAGCCCCAGCATTTT. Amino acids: CASSPGRVYSNQPQHF.

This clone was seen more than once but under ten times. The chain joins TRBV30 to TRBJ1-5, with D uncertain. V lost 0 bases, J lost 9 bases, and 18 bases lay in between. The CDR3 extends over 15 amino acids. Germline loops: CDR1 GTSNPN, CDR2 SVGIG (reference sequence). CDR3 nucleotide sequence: TGTGCCTGGAGTGTACGAGCAGGCCCCCGGGGGCCCCAGCATTTT. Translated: CAWSVRAGPRGPQHF.

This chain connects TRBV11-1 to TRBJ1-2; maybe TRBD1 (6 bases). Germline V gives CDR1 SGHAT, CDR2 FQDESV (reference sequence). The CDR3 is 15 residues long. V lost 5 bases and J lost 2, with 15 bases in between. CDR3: CASSVWGPGNYGYTF. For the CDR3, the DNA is TGTGCCAGCAGCGTATGGGGGCCGGGGAACTATGGCTACACCTTC.

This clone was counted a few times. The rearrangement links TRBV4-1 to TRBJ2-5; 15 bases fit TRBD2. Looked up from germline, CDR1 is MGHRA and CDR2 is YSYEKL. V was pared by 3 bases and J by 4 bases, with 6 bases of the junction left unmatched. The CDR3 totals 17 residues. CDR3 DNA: TGCGCCAGCAGCCAGTGGACTAGCGGGGGGGCGGGAGAGACCCAGTACTTC. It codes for CASSQWTSGGAGETQYF.

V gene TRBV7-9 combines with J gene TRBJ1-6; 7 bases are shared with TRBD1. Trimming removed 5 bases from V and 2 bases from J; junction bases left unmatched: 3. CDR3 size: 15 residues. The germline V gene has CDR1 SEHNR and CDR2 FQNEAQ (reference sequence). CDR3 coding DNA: TGTGCCAGCAGCCCAAGGGGGCCCTATAATTCACCCCTCCACTTT. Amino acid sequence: CASSPRGPYNSPLHF.

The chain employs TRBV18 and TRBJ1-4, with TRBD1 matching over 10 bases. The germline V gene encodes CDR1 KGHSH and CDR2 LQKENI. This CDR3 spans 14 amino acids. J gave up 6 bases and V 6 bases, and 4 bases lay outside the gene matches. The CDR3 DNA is TGTGCCAGCTCGCAGACAGGGGGCGATGAAAAACTGTTTTTT. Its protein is CASSQTGGDEKLFF.

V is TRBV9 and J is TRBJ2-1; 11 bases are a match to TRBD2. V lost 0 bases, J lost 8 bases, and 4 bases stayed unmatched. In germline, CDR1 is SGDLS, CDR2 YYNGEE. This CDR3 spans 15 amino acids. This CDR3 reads CASSVVSGGVDEQFF. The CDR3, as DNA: TGTGCCAGCAGCGTAGTTAGCGGGGGGGTCGATGAGCAGTTCTTC. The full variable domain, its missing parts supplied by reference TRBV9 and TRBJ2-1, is DSGVTQTPKHLITATGQRVTLRCSPRSGDLSVYWYQQSLDQGLQFLIQYYNGEERAKGNILERFSAQQFPDLHSELNLSSLELGDSALYFCASSVVSGGVDEQFFGPGTRLTVL.

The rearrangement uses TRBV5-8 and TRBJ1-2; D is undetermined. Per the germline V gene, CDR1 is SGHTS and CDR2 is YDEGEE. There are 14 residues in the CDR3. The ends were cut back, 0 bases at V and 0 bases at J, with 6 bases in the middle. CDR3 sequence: CASSLAGANYGYTF. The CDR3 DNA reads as TGTGCCAGCAGCTTGGCCGGAGCTAACTATGGCTACACCTTC. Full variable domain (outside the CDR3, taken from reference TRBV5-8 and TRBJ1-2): EAGVTQSPTHLIKTRGQQATLRCSPISGHTSVYWYQQALGLGLQFLLWYDEGEERNRGNFPPRFSGRQFPNYSSELNVNALELEDSALYLCASSLAGANYGYTFGSGTRLTVV.